The 26 T cell receptor beta chains given below trace back to one sample, sequenced in a study of long-term antiretroviral therapy in people with HIV. The assay used was immunoSEQ (version v3.0), run at survey level. Only in-frame clones appear in the TCRdb table, and some are missing; sequencing was by immunoSEQ multiplex PCR. The sample has tens of thousands of clones; roughly 80% are singletons. The source material was unsorted PBMCs, sampled 0.8 years before starting antiretroviral therapy. The source of these receptors is a man between 18 and 35 years old with HIV.

This chain connects TRBV7-9 to TRBJ2-2; 8 nucleotides line up with TRBD1. J gave up 6 bases and V 6 bases, and 9 bases lay outside the gene matches. This CDR3 has 15 amino acids. Germline loops: CDR1 SEHNR, CDR2 FQNEAQ (reference sequence). CDR3 region: CASRPGQGIAGELFF. The CDR3 nucleotides read TGTGCCAGCAGACCCGGACAGGGAATCGCCGGGGAGCTGTTTTTT.

V and J are TRBV28 and TRBJ2-5, with 10 bases lining up with TRBD2. The CDR3 is made up of 14 amino acids. The V gene end was trimmed by 6 bases and the J gene end by 4 bases; junction bases not matched to a gene: 5. Per the germline V gene, CDR1 is MDHEN and CDR2 is SYDVKM. CDR3 nucleotides: TGTGCCAGCAGCCTCCGGACTAGCGGAGAGACCCAGTACTTC. It is translated as CASSLRTSGETQYF.

The rearrangement joins TRBV21-1 to TRBJ2-1; the table's D call, TRBD1, was not checked against the DNA. TRBV21-1 is annotated as a pseudogene. There are 14 residues in the CDR3. The CDR3 coding sequence is TGTGCCAGCAGGACGGGACAGGGGGCGTGGGAGCAGTTCTTC. As protein: CASRTGQGAWEQFF.

The chain links TRBV5-1 to TRBJ2-2, with D possibly TRBD2 on 5 matching bases. The CDR3 loop spans 17 amino acids. V was clipped by 4 bases and J by 4 bases, with 20 bases between them. From germline, CDR1 is SGHRS and CDR2 YFSETQ. CDR3 in DNA: TGCGCCAGCAGCCGTCTCGTTGCGGACGCGGGCACCGGGGAGCTGTTTTTT. This sequence encodes CASSRLVADAGTGELFF.

This rearrangement joins TRBV15 to TRBJ2-3; 8 nucleotides line up with TRBD1. The CDR3 is 15 amino acids. The junction had 5 bases not matched to a gene; V was cut back by 3 bases and J by 3 bases. CDR1 is LNHNV and CDR2 is YYDKDF in the germline V gene (reference sequence). The CDR3 protein is CATSSGQGATDTQYF. DNA of the CDR3: TGTGCCACCAGCAGCGGACAGGGAGCAACAGATACGCAGTATTTT.

V gene TRBV9 combines with J gene TRBJ2-3; D is possibly TRBD2 (7 bases). The length of the CDR3 is 16 residues. Trimming removed 3 bases at V and 0 bases at J, with 14 bases between. Germline loops: CDR1 SGDLS, CDR2 YYNGEE. The DNA of the CDR3 is TGTGCCAGCAGCGGGGGGGGGCCCGCTAGCACAGATACGCAGTATTTT. This translates into CASSGGGPASTDTQYF.

A few counts support this clone. The chain carries TRBV5-1 and TRBJ1-2; 7 bases line up with TRBD1. Germline V CDR1 and CDR2: SGHRS, YFSETQ. V was clipped by 3 bases and J by 7 bases; unmatched bases: 9. The CDR3 covers 14 residues. For the CDR3, the DNA is TGCGCCAGCAGCTCCACCCGACAGGGAGGTGGCTACACCTTC. It codes for CASSSTRQGGGYTF. The full variable domain, with the rest looked up from reference TRBV5-1 and TRBJ1-2, is KAGVTQTPRYLIKTRGQQVTLSCSPISGHRSVSWYQQTPGQGLQFLFEYFSETQRNKGNFPGRFSGRQFSNSRSEMNVSTLELGDSALYLCASSSTRQGGGYTFGSGTRLTVV.

This sequence joins TRBV6-6 and TRBJ1-5, with D tentatively TRBD1 (5 bases). CDR1 MNHNY and CDR2 SVGAGI come from the germline V gene (reference sequence). V shed 6 bases and J shed 6 bases, with 12 bases lying between them. CDR3 size: 13 residues. DNA for the CDR3: TGTGCCAGCAGCTTGGGACGGACTCAGCCCCAGCATTTT. It specifies CASSLGRTQPQHF.

This clone was picked up a small number of times. The chain couples TRBV2 to TRBJ2-5, with D unclear. Germline lookup yields CDR1 SNHLY and CDR2 FYNNEI. The CDR3 runs to 11 residues. Trimming cost V 5 bases and J 2 bases, with 3 bases left between them. In DNA, the CDR3 is TGTGCCAGCAGTCGGCAAGAGACCCAGTACTTC. It is translated as CASSRQETQYF. Filled out from reference TRBV2 and TRBJ2-5, the complete variable domain reads EPEVTQTPSHQVTQMGQEVILRCVPISNHLYFYWYRQILGQKVEFLVSFYNNEISEKSEIFDDQFSVERPDGSNFTLKIRSTKLEDSAMYFCASSRQETQYFGPGTRLLVL.

In DNA form, the CDR3 reads TGTGCCAGCAGTTTATCTGTCAGTCTATCCTACGAGCAGTACTTC. Amino acid sequence: CASSLSVSLSYEQYF. The chain carries TRBV27 and TRBJ2-7; no reliable D call. The V and J ends lost 0 bases and 1 base respectively, with 10 bases between them. The CDR3 runs to 15 residues. Germline CDR1 MNHEY, CDR2 SMNVEV (reference sequence).

This clone has just one count. The genes are TRBV29-1 and TRBJ1-1; D call uncertain. V was shortened by 7 bases and J by 4 bases, with 16 bases between the two germline ends. CDR3 size: 13 residues. Per the germline V gene, CDR1 is SQVTM and CDR2 is ANQGSEA. Here the CDR3 reads CSGGGWGSTEAFF. The CDR3 DNA reads TGCAGCGGCGGTGGGTGGGGTTCCACTGAAGCTTTCTTT.

In its sample, this clone was seen once. The rearrangement joins TRBV5-1 to TRBJ2-1; a weak D match, TRBD1 (5 bases). This CDR3 has 14 residues. V lost 5 bases and J lost 0, with 9 bases in between. Germline values: CDR1 SGHRS, CDR2 YFSETQ. The CDR3 DNA follows: TGCGCCAGCAGGGACACCCGCTCCTACAATGAGCAGTTCTTC. This codes for CASRDTRSYNEQFF. The complete variable domain, with remaining parts taken from reference TRBV5-1 and TRBJ2-1, reads KAGVTQTPRYLIKTRGQQVTLSCSPISGHRSVSWYQQTPGQGLQFLFEYFSETQRNKGNFPGRFSGRQFSNSRSEMNVSTLELGDSALYLCASRDTRSYNEQFFGPGTRLTVL.

The chain links TRBV10-3 to TRBJ1-6; D unclear. This CDR3 contains 16 residues. The germline V gene has CDR1 ENHRY and CDR2 SYGVKD. The V gene lost 3 bases and the J gene lost 0 bases, with 9 bases spanning the gap. The CDR3 DNA reads TGTGCCATCAGTGAAATGAAGAGCTCCTATAATTCACCCCTCCACTTT. Translating gives CAISEMKSSYNSPLHF.

The rearrangement links TRBV4-2 to TRBJ2-5; D remains unclear. V lost 1 base and J 1 base, leaving 10 bases between the germline ends. There are 15 residues in the CDR3. Per the germline V gene, CDR1 is LGHNA and CDR2 is YNFKEQ. CDR3 in amino acids: CASSQAGQTQETQYF. The CDR3 DNA reads as TGTGCCAGCAGCCAAGCCGGCCAAACCCAAGAGACCCAGTACTTC.

This chain uses TRBV18 with TRBJ2-5; no definite D call. Germline CDR1 is KGHSH and CDR2 is LQKENI. CDR3 size: 14 residues. V lost 1 base and J 3 bases, leaving 9 bases between the germline ends. The CDR3 protein is CASSPLGSKETQYF. Written as DNA, the CDR3 is TGTGCCAGCTCACCACTAGGCAGTAAAGAGACCCAGTACTTC.

This chain connects TRBV9 to TRBJ2-3; a possible D gene is TRBD2 (5 bases). CDR1 is SGDLS, CDR2 YYNGEE, per germline. Trimming pared 1 base from V and 1 base from J, leaving 7 bases between. The CDR3 has 14 residues. CDR3 protein: CASSVRAGTDTQYF. For the CDR3, the DNA is TGTGCCAGCAGCGTAAGAGCGGGCACAGATACGCAGTATTTT.

The chain joins TRBV6-6 to TRBJ1-3; D is possibly TRBD1 (5 bases). Germline V gene lookup returns CDR1 MNHNY and CDR2 SVGAGI (reference sequence). The CDR3 extends over 14 amino acids. Trimming removed 7 bases from V and 2 bases from J, with 12 bases in between. The chain's CDR3 is CASTSTGTGNTIYF. The CDR3 DNA follows: TGTGCCAGCACCTCCACAGGTACTGGAAACACCATATATTTT.

The CDR3 spells CASSATGTQYF. The CDR3 DNA is TGTGCCAGCAGTGCTACAGGGACCCAGTACTTC. V is TRBV27 and J is TRBJ2-5; the D gene is possibly TRBD1 (5 bases). V dropped 5 bases and J dropped 7 bases, with 8 bases sitting between them. CDR3 length: 11 amino acids. CDR1 and CDR2 from the germline V gene are MNHEY and SMNVEV (reference sequence).

The chain carries TRBV25-1 and TRBJ2-3; the match to TRBD2 covers 11 bases. Trimming at V came to 2 bases and at J to 6 bases, leaving 7 bases not matched to a gene. Per germline, CDR1 MGHDK and CDR2 SYGVNS. This CDR3 has 16 residues. The DNA for the CDR3 is TGTGCCAGCAGTGAAGGGACTAGCGGACCAAGGGATACGCAGTATTTT. Amino acids: CASSEGTSGPRDTQYF.

As for this clone: The junction departs from the called germline gene at one end, perhaps through a read error. This chain connects TRBV5-3 to TRBJ1-1, with D unclear. TRBV5-3 is recorded as an ORF, its role being uncertain. This CDR3 is 13 amino acids long. The CDR3 sequence is CASSLDFNTEAFF. The CDR3 DNA follows: TGTGCCAGCAGCTTGGACTTCAACACTGAAGCTTTCTTT.

The chain recombines TRBV6-6 with TRBJ2-2; no reliable D call. Germline CDR1 MNHNY, CDR2 SVGAGI (reference sequence). V was clipped by 2 bases and J by 2 bases, with 9 bases between them. This CDR3 spans 15 amino acids. The CDR3 DNA sequence: TGTGCCAGCAGTTACGGGCCCGCCAACACCGGGGAGCTGTTTTTT. Its translation is CASSYGPANTGELFF.

V is TRBV4-3 and J is TRBJ1-4; 8 nucleotides align to TRBD1. V shed 8 bases, J shed 8 bases, and the junction held 7 bases outside the gene matches. The CDR3 is 13 amino acids. Germline loops: CDR1 LGHNA, CDR2 YSLEER. CDR3 bases: TGCGCCAGCGCGGACAGGGTCGACGAAAAACTGTTTTTT. Its protein is CASADRVDEKLFF.

The chain links TRBV2 to TRBJ2-7, with TRBD1 identical over 12 bases. The CDR3 spans 15 residues. J gave up 4 bases and V 9 bases, and 10 bases lay outside the gene matches. Per germline, CDR1 SNHLY and CDR2 FYNNEI. This CDR3 reads CARGTGTGGIYEQYF. CDR3 in DNA: TGTGCCAGAGGGACCGGGACAGGGGGCATATACGAGCAGTACTTC.

The chain joins TRBV7-2 to TRBJ1-6; unclear D gene. This CDR3 is built from 17 residues. Per germline, CDR1 SGHTA and CDR2 FQGNSA. With 3 bases removed from V and 8 bases from J, the gap between germline ends came to 20 bases. CDR3 DNA: TGTGCCAGCAGCTTTACCACCAGGACGGGCACGCATTCACCCCTCCACTTT. It encodes CASSFTTRTGTHSPLHF.

The rearrangement uses TRBV4-2 and TRBJ2-7; 11 bases align to TRBD2. Germline V gives CDR1 LGHNA, CDR2 YNFKEQ. The CDR3 has 14 residues. J lost 3 bases, V lost 5 bases, and 3 bases had no gene match. CDR3 loop: CASSFGTSGYEQYF. The CDR3 DNA is TGTGCCAGCAGCTTCGGGACTAGCGGCTACGAGCAGTACTTC.

This clone has just a few counts. The chain carries TRBV4-2 and TRBJ1-2, with a tentative D call TRBD1 (6 bases). V lost 0 bases and J lost 5, with 10 bases in between. This CDR3 is 14 amino acids long. Germline V gives CDR1 LGHNA, CDR2 YNFKEQ. CDR3 nucleotides: TGTGCCAGCAGCCAAGATGGACAGCAATATGGCTACACCTTC. Translated: CASSQDGQQYGYTF.